This T cell receptor beta chain was sequenced during a study of T cells in Graves' hyperthyroidism and ophthalmopathy. Study-wide results and limits: Among thyroid clonotypes expanded above 0.001, most also appeared in blood.

Of note for this clonotype: Its specificity is unknown.

With V trimmed by 5 bases and J by 0 bases, 4 bases remained unmatched. The CDR3 contains 14 residues. Germline values: CDR1 DFQATT, CDR2 SNEGSKA (reference sequence). Researchers took RNA transcripts and amplified the TCR beta CDR3 regions from them. The TCR CDR3 was amplified in a first-round RT-PCR using the HTBI primer set. One entry per CDR3 protein, called by TCRdb with MiXCR from the multiplex PCR reads. Seen here are about 130,000 distinct CDR3 sequences, around 20% observed once, and the top ten hold about two thirds. The TCR comes from a woman in her fifties or sixties with Graves' hyperthyroidism that later progressed to Graves' ophthalmopathy. The chain has TRBV20-1 and TRBJ2-1; TRBD2 aligns across 7 bases. The sequencing input was blood. The CDR3 spells CSAGLAVSYNEQFF. CDR3 DNA: TGCAGTGCTGGGCTAGCGGTCTCCTACAATGAGCAGTTCTTC.